This T cell receptor (beta chain) derives from a study of control samples from healthy donors and cancer patients (dated by TCRdb to 2018 to 2021). Library generation was performed with the immunoSEQ multiplex PCR assay. The source is immuneACCESS, and TCRdb retained only in-frame sequences with V and J called. Part of the clones is not carried over; for the studies checked, unresolved V genes explain less than half of this, and the remainder is unexplained. This sample comprises some 210,000 clones, roughly nine tenths of them detected only once. 1.8% of the sample is held by the ten biggest clonotypes. Comment on this clone: Its antigen has not been determined. Base qualities are not recorded, but no much larger clone differs from it by a single base.

This sequence originates from a man aged 25-45 years in good health. The source material was blood.

The nucleotides read TGTGCCAGCAGCCCCGGACTAGCGGGGGGCCTATTATACAATGAGCAGTTCTTC. Translation gives CASSPGLAGGLLYNEQFF. The chain couples TRBV27 to TRBJ2-1; TRBD2 matches 14 bases in the middle. As encoded in the germline V gene (reference sequence), CDR1 is MNHEY while CDR2 is SMNVEV. Germline trimming amounts to 6 bases on V and 4 bases on J, with 11 as the count of junction bases outside the gene matches. The CDR3 contains 18 residues, cysteine and phenylalanine counted. Only the CDR3 part of the read is kept: 54 bases, read in frame from the first base.